Sequencing of this TCR beta chain was carried out in a study of T cell responses to AZD1222 COVID-19 vaccine. The study, taken as a whole, reports: Dominant at 160-218 and 743-854, vaccine-associated CD4 TCRs also spanned spike.

With respect to this clone: Its antigen is unidentified.

Here immunoSEQ multiplex PCR was the method, and the copy in TCRdb shows in-frame clones only, minus some. The data contain some 190,000 clones, about nine tenths of them singletons. Germline V gene lookup returns CDR1 SGHDT and CDR2 YYEEEE. CDR3 length equals 16 residues. The V end lost 4 bases, the J end lost 1 base, and 17 bases lay between the germline ends. The rearrangement links TRBV5-6 to TRBJ1-1, with D possibly being TRBD1 (6 bases). The sequencing here drew on peripheral blood, taken 28 days after the second AZD1222 dose. This clonotype was obtained from an adult who received the AZD1222 COVID-19 vaccine. The DNA for the CDR3 is TGTGCCAGCAGCCCGTATTGGGACACTTCGAACACTGAAGCTTTCTTT. Its protein product is CASSPYWDTSNTEAFF.